The 23 T cell receptor beta chains below come from one sample, sequenced in a study of blood T cell repertoires in COVID-19. Method: immunoSEQ multiplex PCR; TCRdb's copy keeps in-frame clones and lacks some. Among some 300,000 clones, more than 70% were seen once, and the ten largest hold roughly 6.9%. The sample taken for sequencing was peripheral blood. The receptors originated from a woman in her thirties who had recovered from COVID-19.

The chain combines TRBV3-1 (or the pseudogene TRBV3-2) with TRBJ2-3, with 7 bases lining up with TRBD2. With 0 bases clipped from V and 11 bases from J, the junction kept 5 bases outside the gene matches. CDR1 is LGHDT and CDR2 is YNNKEL in the germline V gene (reference sequence). This CDR3 contains 13 residues. The CDR3 DNA is TGTGCCAGCAGCCAAGATCGACTAGCCTTGCAGTATTTT. This encodes CASSQDRLALQYF.

The rearrangement uses TRBV28 and TRBJ1-1; 7 nucleotides agree with TRBD1. Germline V gene sequence: CDR1 MDHEN, CDR2 SYDVKM. CDR3 length: 13 residues. With V trimmed by 6 bases and J by 5 bases, 6 bases remained unmatched. In DNA, the CDR3 is TGTGCCAGCAGCTTAGGGGGCGGGACTGAAGCTTTCTTT. Amino acids: CASSLGGGTEAFF.

The V and J genes are TRBV27 and TRBJ2-3, with 9 bases identical to TRBD1. Trimming removed 7 bases from V and 2 bases from J; junction bases left unmatched: 10. CDR1 is MNHEY, CDR2 SMNVEV, per germline (reference sequence). This CDR3 contains 16 residues. The CDR3 reads CASTSLGQGLTDTQYF. The CDR3 nucleotides are TGTGCCAGCACCTCTTTGGGACAGGGACTCACAGATACGCAGTATTTT.

The chain has TRBV7-9 and TRBJ1-1; a possible D gene is TRBD1 (5 bases). The CDR3 covers 14 residues. Trimming stripped 1 base from V and 6 bases from J, with 12 bases between. Per germline, CDR1 SEHNR and CDR2 FQNEAQ (reference sequence). CDR3 nucleotide sequence: TGTGCCAGCAGCTTAGGTGGGGGGGAACCTGAAGCTTTCTTT. It translates to CASSLGGGEPEAFF. The full variable domain, rest sourced from reference TRBV7-9 and TRBJ1-1, is DTGVSQNPRHKITKRGQNVTFRCDPISEHNRLYWYRQTLGQGPEFLTYFQNEAQLEKSRLLSDRFSAERPKGSFSTLEIQRTEQGDSAMYLCASSLGGGEPEAFFGQGTRLTVV.

The chain uses TRBV30 and TRBJ1-2; no clear D gene. Trimming cost V 5 bases and J 0 bases, with 7 bases left between them. In germline, CDR1 is GTSNPN, CDR2 SVGIG (reference sequence). This CDR3 has 12 amino acids. This chain's CDR3 is CAWGSSNYGYTF. CDR3 coding DNA: TGTGCCTGGGGGAGTTCTAACTATGGCTACACCTTC.

The rearrangement uses TRBV18 and TRBJ1-1; D gene unclear. Trimming left V 1 base short and J 2 bases short, with 8 bases between. CDR3 length: 14 amino acids. CDR1 KGHSH and CDR2 LQKENI come from the germline V gene. The DNA for the CDR3 is TGTGCCAGCTCACCACAACGGGATAACACTGAAGCTTTCTTT. Protein product: CASSPQRDNTEAFF.

V gene TRBV4-1 combines with J gene TRBJ2-5, with TRBD1 identical over 7 bases. Trimming removed 1 base from V and 5 bases from J; junction bases left unmatched: 13. The germline gives CDR1 MGHRA, CDR2 YSYEKL. This CDR3 is 17 amino acids long. CDR3 sequence reads: CASSQGILTGTAETQYF. For the CDR3, the DNA is TGCGCCAGCAGCCAAGGCATCTTGACAGGGACGGCGGAGACCCAGTACTTC.

The DNA of the CDR3 is TGTGCCAGCACCTCGGACAGGGTAATAAATGAGCAGTTCTTC. Protein product: CASTSDRVINEQFF. The J gene is TRBJ2-1, the V gene TRBV7-9; 8 bases align to TRBD1. This CDR3 has 14 amino acids. Germline V lookup: CDR1 SEHNR, CDR2 FQNEAQ (reference sequence). Trimming at V came to 7 bases and at J to 7 bases, leaving 9 bases not matched to a gene.

V is TRBV18 and J is TRBJ2-6, with a weak D call TRBD1 (5 bases). CDR3 length: 16 amino acids. The V gene lost 6 bases and the J gene lost 1 base, with 13 bases spanning the gap. CDR1 and CDR2 (germline): KGHSH, LQKENI. This chain's CDR3 is CASSPTALSGANVLTF. The CDR3, as DNA: TGTGCCAGCTCCCCGACAGCTCTATCTGGGGCCAACGTCCTGACTTTC.

This chain joins TRBV6-1 and TRBJ2-2; 7 nucleotides agree with TRBD1. The CDR3 totals 16 residues. The V gene end was trimmed by 4 bases and the J gene end by 2 bases; junction bases not matched to a gene: 7. Germline CDR1 is MNHNS and CDR2 is SASEGT. In nucleotides, the CDR3 is TGTGCCAGCAGTGCCTTCGACAGGGCCAACACCGGGGAGCTGTTTTTT. This sequence encodes CASSAFDRANTGELFF.

The chain has TRBV5-6 and TRBJ1-1; D might be TRBD1 (6 bases). Trimming stripped 4 bases from V and 0 bases from J, with 19 bases between. CDR1 and CDR2 (germline): SGHDT, YYEEEE. CDR3 length: 17 amino acids. CDR3: CASSNIKLGALNTEAFF. Here the CDR3 DNA reads TGTGCCAGCAGCAACATTAAGCTGGGGGCGCTGAACACTGAAGCTTTCTTT.

V is TRBV12-3 or TRBV12-4 and J is TRBJ2-7; 8 bases are a match to TRBD1. This CDR3 has 13 residues. The ends lost 5 bases at V and 5 bases at J; junction bases unmatched: 5. CDR3 region: CASSRGQGHEQYF. The DNA of the CDR3 is TGTGCCAGCAGTCGCGGACAGGGCCACGAGCAGTACTTC.

The genes are TRBV2 and TRBJ2-1; 7 nucleotides agree with TRBD1. After removal of 7 bases from V and 5 bases from J, the junction contained 11 bases not matched to a gene. There are 15 residues in the CDR3. The germline V gene has CDR1 SNHLY and CDR2 FYNNEI. The chain's CDR3 is CASMGWQGVNNEQFF. The DNA for the CDR3 is TGTGCCAGCATGGGATGGCAGGGGGTTAACAATGAGCAGTTCTTC.

The V call is TRBV4-1, the J call TRBJ2-1; possible D gene TRBD2, 6 bases. Per the germline V gene, CDR1 is MGHRA and CDR2 is YSYEKL. V was cut by 6 bases and J by 2 bases, with 14 bases left in between. This CDR3 contains 15 residues. CDR3 sequence: CASRGLAVAYNEQFF. The CDR3 DNA sequence: TGCGCCAGCAGGGGATTAGCGGTCGCCTACAATGAGCAGTTCTTC.

This clone was counted a single time. The chain joins TRBV6-1 to TRBJ2-7; D unclear. This CDR3 is 14 amino acids long. CDR1 is MNHNS and CDR2 is SASEGT in the germline V gene. Trimming took off 3 bases at V and 7 bases at J, with 16 bases between the two ends. CDR3: CASSDGYSSQEQYF. The CDR3 DNA reads TGTGCCAGCAGTGATGGTTACAGCTCTCAGGAGCAGTACTTC.

The chain combines TRBV4-1 with TRBJ2-7, with D maybe TRBD1 (5 bases). Germline V gene data show CDR1 as MGHRA and CDR2 as YSYEKL. V was shortened by 4 bases and J by 4 bases, with 11 bases between the two germline ends. The CDR3 is 13 residues long. The CDR3 is CASSRQKGYEQYF. As DNA, the CDR3 is TGCGCCAGCAGCCGACAGAAAGGATACGAGCAGTACTTC.

This sequence joins TRBV29-1 and TRBJ1-5, with D maybe TRBD1 (5 bases). V gave up 7 bases and J gave up 3 bases, with 10 bases separating them. CDR1 is SQVTM, CDR2 ANQGSEA, per germline. CDR3 length: 12 residues. The CDR3 DNA follows: TGCAGCGCAGGACACCTCAATCAGCCCCAGCATTTT. Protein sequence: CSAGHLNQPQHF.

The chain recombines TRBV7-3 with TRBJ1-2; a weak D match, TRBD1 (5 bases). CDR1 and CDR2 (germline): SGHTA, FQGTGA. The CDR3 extends over 16 amino acids. Between the trimmed V and J ends, which lost 1 base and 7 bases, there was a span of 19 bases. The CDR3 sequence: CASSLIPVQGFSGYTF. The CDR3 DNA sequence: TGTGCCAGCAGCTTAATCCCTGTCCAGGGTTTTTCTGGCTACACCTTC.

V usage is TRBV30 and J usage is TRBJ2-7; no firm D call. The V gene lost 2 bases and the J gene lost 6 bases, with 8 bases spanning the gap. Germline CDR1 is GTSNPN and CDR2 is SVGIG (reference sequence). The CDR3 length is 11 residues. Here the CDR3 reads CAWSQASEQYF. The CDR3 DNA is TGTGCCTGGAGTCAGGCATCCGAGCAGTACTTC.

The V gene is TRBV19, the J gene TRBJ1-5; D remains unclear. CDR1 and CDR2 from the germline V gene are LNHDA and SQIVND (reference sequence). The CDR3 is 14 amino acids. V shed 8 bases and J shed 1 base, with 12 bases lying between them. CDR3 coding DNA: TGTGCCAGTTGGGAGAAGTCGAGCAATCAGCCCCAGCATTTT. This encodes CASWEKSSNQPQHF. Looking up the rest from reference TRBV19 and TRBJ1-5 gives the full variable domain: DGGITQSPKYLFRKEGQNVTLSCEQNLNHDAMYWYRQDPGQGLRLIYYSQIVNDFQKGDIAEGYSVSREKKESFPLTVTSAQKNPTAFYLCASWEKSSNQPQHFGDGTRLSIL.

The chain recombines TRBV11-3 with TRBJ2-2; TRBD1 matches at 9 bases. After removal of 5 bases from V and 2 bases from J, the junction contained 15 bases not matched to a gene. The V gene's germline CDR1 is SGHNT and CDR2 YENEEA. The length of the CDR3 is 19 residues. The CDR3 sequence is CASSQGTGFAGINTGELFF. CDR3 bases: TGTGCCAGCAGCCAGGGGACAGGGTTTGCGGGGATCAACACCGGGGAGCTGTTTTTT.

The chain's CDR3 is CASSLAGEGSGNTIYF. As DNA, the CDR3 is TGTGCCAGCAGCTTGGCCGGGGAAGGCTCTGGAAACACCATATATTTT. The chain combines TRBV5-8 with TRBJ1-3, with D unresolved. Germline V gene sequence: CDR1 SGHTS, CDR2 YDEGEE. The CDR3 runs to 16 residues. V shed 0 bases and J shed 0 bases, with 10 bases lying between them.

This rearrangement joins TRBV7-3 to TRBJ1-1, with 8 bases matching TRBD1. This CDR3 has 14 residues. Trimming removed 5 bases from V and 1 base from J; junction bases left unmatched: 3. Germline-derived CDR1 and CDR2 are SGHTA and FQGTGA. The CDR3, as DNA: TGTGCCAGCAGCCCAGACAGGGGGAACACTGAAGCTTTCTTT. It translates to CASSPDRGNTEAFF.